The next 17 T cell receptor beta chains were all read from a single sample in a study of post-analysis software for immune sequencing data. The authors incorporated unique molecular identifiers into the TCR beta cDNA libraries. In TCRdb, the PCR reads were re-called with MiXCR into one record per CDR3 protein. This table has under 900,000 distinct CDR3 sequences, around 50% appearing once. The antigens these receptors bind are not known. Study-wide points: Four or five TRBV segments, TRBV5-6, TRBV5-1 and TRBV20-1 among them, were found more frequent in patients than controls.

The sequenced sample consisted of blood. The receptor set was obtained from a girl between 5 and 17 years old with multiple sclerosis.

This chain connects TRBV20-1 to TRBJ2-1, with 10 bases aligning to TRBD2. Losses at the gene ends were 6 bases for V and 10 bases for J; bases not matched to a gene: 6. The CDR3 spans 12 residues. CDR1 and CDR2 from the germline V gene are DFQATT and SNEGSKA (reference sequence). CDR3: CSASGGVREQFF. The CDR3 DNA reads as TGCAGTGCAAGCGGGGGGGTGCGGGAGCAGTTCTTC.

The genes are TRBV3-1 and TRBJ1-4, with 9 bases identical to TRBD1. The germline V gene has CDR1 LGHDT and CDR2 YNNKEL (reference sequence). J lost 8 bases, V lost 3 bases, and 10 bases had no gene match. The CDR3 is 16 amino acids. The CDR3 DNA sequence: TGTGCCAGCAGCCAGTTATCGGGACAGGGTGGGGAAAAACTGTTTTTT. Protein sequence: CASSQLSGQGGEKLFF.

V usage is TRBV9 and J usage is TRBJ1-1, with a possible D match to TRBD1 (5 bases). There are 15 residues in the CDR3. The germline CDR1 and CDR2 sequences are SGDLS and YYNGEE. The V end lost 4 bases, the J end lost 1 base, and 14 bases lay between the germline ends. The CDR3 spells CASSTGTWTNTEAFF. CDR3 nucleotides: TGTGCCAGCAGCACCGGGACGTGGACGAACACTGAAGCTTTCTTT. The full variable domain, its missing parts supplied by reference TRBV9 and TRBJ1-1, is DSGVTQTPKHLITATGQRVTLRCSPRSGDLSVYWYQQSLDQGLQFLIQYYNGEERAKGNILERFSAQQFPDLHSELNLSSLELGDSALYFCASSTGTWTNTEAFFGQGTRLTVV.

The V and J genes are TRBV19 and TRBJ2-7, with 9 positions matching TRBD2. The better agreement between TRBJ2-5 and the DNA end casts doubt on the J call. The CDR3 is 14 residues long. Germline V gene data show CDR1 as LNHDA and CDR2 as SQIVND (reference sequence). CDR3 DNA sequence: TGTGCCAGTAGTATGGCGACTAGCGGAGAGACCCAGTACTTC. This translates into CASSMATSGETQYF.

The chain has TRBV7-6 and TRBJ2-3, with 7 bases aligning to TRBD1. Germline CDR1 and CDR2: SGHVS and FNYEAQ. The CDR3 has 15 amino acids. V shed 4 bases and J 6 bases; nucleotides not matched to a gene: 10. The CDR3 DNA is TGTGCCAGCAGCTCACCAGGACAGGTCCAGGATACGCAGTATTTT. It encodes CASSSPGQVQDTQYF.

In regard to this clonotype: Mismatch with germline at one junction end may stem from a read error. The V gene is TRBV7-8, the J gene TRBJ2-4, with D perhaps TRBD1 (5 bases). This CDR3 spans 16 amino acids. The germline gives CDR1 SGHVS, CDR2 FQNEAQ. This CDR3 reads CACSSLGPGQGVGQYF. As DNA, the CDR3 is TGTGCCTGCAGCTCCCTTGGGCCAGGGCAAGGAGTGGGGCAGTACTTC.

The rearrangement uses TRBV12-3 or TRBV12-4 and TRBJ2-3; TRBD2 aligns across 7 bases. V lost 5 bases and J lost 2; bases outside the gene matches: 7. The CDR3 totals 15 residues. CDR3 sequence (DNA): TGTGCCAGCAGTCAAACGGGACTAATCACAGATACGCAGTATTTT. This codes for CASSQTGLITDTQYF.

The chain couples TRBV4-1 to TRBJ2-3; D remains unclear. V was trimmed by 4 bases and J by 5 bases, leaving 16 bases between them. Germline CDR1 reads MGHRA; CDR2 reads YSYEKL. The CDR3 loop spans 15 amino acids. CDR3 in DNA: TGCGCCAGCAGCCCCAGCTTATTCTCTGGAGATACGCAGTATTTT. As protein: CASSPSLFSGDTQYF.

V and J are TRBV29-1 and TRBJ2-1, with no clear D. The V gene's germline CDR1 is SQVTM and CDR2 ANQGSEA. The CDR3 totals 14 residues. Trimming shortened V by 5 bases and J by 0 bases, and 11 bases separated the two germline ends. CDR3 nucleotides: TGCAGCGTTAGCCTACATAACTCCTACAATGAGCAGTTCTTC. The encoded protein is CSVSLHNSYNEQFF.

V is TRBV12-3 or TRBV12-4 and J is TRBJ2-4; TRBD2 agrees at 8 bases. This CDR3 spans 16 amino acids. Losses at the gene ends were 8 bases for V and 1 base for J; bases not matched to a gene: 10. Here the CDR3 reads CASCPPRGGAKNIQYF. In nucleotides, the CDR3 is TGTGCCAGCTGTCCCCCTCGGGGGGGGGCCAAAAACATTCAGTACTTC.

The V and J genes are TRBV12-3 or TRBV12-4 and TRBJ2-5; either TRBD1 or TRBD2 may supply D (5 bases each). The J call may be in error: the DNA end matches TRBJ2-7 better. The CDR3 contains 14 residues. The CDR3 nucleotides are TGTGCCAGCAGTTGGACAAAGGGACCCTACGAGCAGTACTTC. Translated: CASSWTKGPYEQYF.

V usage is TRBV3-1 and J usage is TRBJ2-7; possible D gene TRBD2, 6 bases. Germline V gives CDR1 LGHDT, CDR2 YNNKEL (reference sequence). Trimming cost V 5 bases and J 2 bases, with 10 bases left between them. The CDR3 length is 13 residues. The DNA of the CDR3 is TGTGCCAGCAGCTGGGACTTAACCTACGAGCAGTACTTC. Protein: CASSWDLTYEQYF.

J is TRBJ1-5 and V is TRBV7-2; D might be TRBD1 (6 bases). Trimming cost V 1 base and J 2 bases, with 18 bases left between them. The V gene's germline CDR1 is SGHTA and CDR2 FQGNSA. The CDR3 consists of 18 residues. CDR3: CASSLVVWGAGGNQPQHF. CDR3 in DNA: TGTGCCAGCAGCTTAGTAGTGTGGGGGGCGGGGGGCAATCAGCCCCAGCATTTT.

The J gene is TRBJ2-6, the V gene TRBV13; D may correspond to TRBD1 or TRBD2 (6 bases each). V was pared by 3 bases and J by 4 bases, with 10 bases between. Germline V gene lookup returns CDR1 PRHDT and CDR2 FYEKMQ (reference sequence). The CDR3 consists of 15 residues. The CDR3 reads CASSFRGRGANVLTF. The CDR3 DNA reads TGTGCCAGCAGCTTCCGGGGGCGCGGGGCCAACGTCCTGACTTTC.

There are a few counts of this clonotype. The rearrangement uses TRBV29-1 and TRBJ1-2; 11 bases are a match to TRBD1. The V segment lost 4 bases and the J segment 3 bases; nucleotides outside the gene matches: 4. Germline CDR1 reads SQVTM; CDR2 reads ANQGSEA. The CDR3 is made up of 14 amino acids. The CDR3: CSVVRDRGDYGYTF. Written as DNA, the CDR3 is TGCAGCGTTGTACGGGACAGGGGGGACTATGGCTACACCTTC.

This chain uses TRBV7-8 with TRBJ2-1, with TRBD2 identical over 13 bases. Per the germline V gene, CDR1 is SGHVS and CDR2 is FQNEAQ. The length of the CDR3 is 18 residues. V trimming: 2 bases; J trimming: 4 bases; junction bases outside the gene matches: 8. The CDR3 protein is CASSLTSGRARGYNEQFF. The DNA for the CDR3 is TGTGCCAGCAGCTTAACTAGCGGGAGGGCCAGGGGGTACAATGAGCAGTTCTTC. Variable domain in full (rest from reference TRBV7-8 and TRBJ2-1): GAGVSQSPRYKVAKRGQDVALRCDPISGHVSLFWYQQALGQGPEFLTYFQNEAQLDKSGLPSDRFFAERPEGSVSTLKIQRTQQEDSAVYLCASSLTSGRARGYNEQFFGPGTRLTVL.

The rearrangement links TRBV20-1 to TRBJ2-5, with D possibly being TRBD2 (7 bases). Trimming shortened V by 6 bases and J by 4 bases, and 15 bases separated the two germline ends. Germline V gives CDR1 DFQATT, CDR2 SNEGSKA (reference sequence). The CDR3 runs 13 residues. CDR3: CSAKGGLRETQYF. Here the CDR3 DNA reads TGCAGTGCCAAGGGGGGGTTGCGAGAGACCCAGTACTTC.